These 22 T cell receptor beta chains originate from one sample sequenced in a study of cytomegalovirus exposure and HLA in healthy donors (TCRdb year 2017). Library prep was done by the immunoSEQ multiplex PCR assay. A mixture of 60 forward primers for TCR Vbeta segments and 13 reverse primers for TCR Jbeta segments was used in the multiplex PCR. TCRdb took this table from immuneACCESS and kept in-frame rearrangements with V and J called. Such tables lack part of the clones; where checked against another copy, unresolved V genes explain under half of the gap, and the rest is unexplained. The sample contains approximately 280,000 clones, 80% to 90% of them found a single time. Together, the top ten hold roughly 4% of the sample. The sample was PBMCs. These receptors came from a man in his forties in good health and CMV-seropositive.

This clone was found once. The chain recombines TRBV28 with TRBJ1-5; no reliable D call. With 4 bases removed from V and 2 bases from J, the gap between germline ends came to 15 bases. Germline-derived CDR1 and CDR2 are MDHEN and SYDVKM. There are 16 residues in the CDR3. CDR3 region: CASSYRAAARNQPQHF. The CDR3 DNA is TGTGCCAGCAGTTACCGCGCGGCAGCCCGCAATCAGCCCCAGCATTTT.

The chain combines TRBV7-9 with TRBJ2-1; D perhaps matches TRBD2 (6 bases). CDR1 SEHNR and CDR2 FQNEAQ come from the germline V gene (reference sequence). The CDR3 totals 14 residues. Trimming shortened V by 5 bases and J by 8 bases, and 16 bases separated the two germline ends. CDR3 DNA: TGTGCCAGCAGCCCATGGGAGGTAGTTGATGAGCAGTTCTTC. Translated, it gives CASSPWEVVDEQFF.

The V and J genes are TRBV21-1 and TRBJ1-5; TRBD1 is taken as the D call from the table, unchecked against the DNA. TRBV21-1 corresponds to a pseudogene. This CDR3 has 19 residues. This CDR3 reads CASSKRCSRHTNSNQPQHF. DNA for the CDR3: TGTGCCAGCAGCAAACGGTGCAGCAGGCATACAAATAGCAATCAGCCCCAGCATTTT.

In DNA, the CDR3 is TGCGCCAGCAGGGCTCCCGGGACTAGGGGCGAGCAGTACTTC. Amino acid sequence: CASRAPGTRGEQYF. This chain connects TRBV4-1 to TRBJ2-7, with TRBD2 identical over 8 bases. Germline assignment: CDR1 MGHRA and CDR2 YSYEKL. The CDR3 length is 14 residues. V lost 6 bases, J lost 6 bases, and 10 bases stayed unmatched.

J is TRBJ2-3 and V is TRBV4-1; TRBD1 aligns across 8 bases. Trimming at V came to 3 bases and at J to 7 bases, leaving 6 bases not matched to a gene. The germline V gene has CDR1 MGHRA and CDR2 YSYEKL. This CDR3 comprises 14 residues. The CDR3 region is CASSQVTGANTQYF. The CDR3 DNA reads as TGCGCCAGCAGCCAGGTGACAGGGGCAAATACGCAGTATTTT.

The rearrangement uses TRBV7-2 and TRBJ2-3; a possible D gene is TRBD2 (6 bases). CDR3 length: 12 amino acids. Germline V gives CDR1 SGHTA, CDR2 FQGNSA. V lost 5 bases to trimming and J lost 5 bases, with 8 bases between them. This CDR3 is CASSRGRDTQYF. The DNA of the CDR3 is TGTGCCAGCAGCCGGGGGAGAGATACGCAGTATTTT.

This clone showed up just once. This chain links TRBV7-9 with TRBJ2-7; 8 bases fit TRBD1. CDR3 length equals 14 residues. CDR1 and CDR2 from the germline V gene are SEHNR and FQNEAQ (reference sequence). After removal of 5 bases from V and 3 bases from J, the junction contained 6 bases not matched to a gene. The chain's CDR3 is CASSPPGTGYEQYF. The DNA of the CDR3 is TGTGCCAGCAGCCCACCAGGGACAGGCTACGAGCAGTACTTC.

The rearrangement joins TRBV29-1 to TRBJ2-3, with D possibly matching TRBD1 (5 bases). This CDR3 contains 14 residues. In germline, CDR1 is SQVTM, CDR2 ANQGSEA. V lost 1 base to trimming and J lost 1 base, with 9 bases between them. CDR3: CSVEGGSRTDTQYF. CDR3 nucleotides: TGCAGCGTTGAAGGGGGCAGCCGCACAGATACGCAGTATTTT.

DNA for the CDR3: TGTGCCAGCAGCCAGGGGTCAGGGGTTAGCAATCAGCCCCAGCATTTT. Amino acids: CASSQGSGVSNQPQHF. V usage is TRBV4-2 and J usage is TRBJ1-5; possibly TRBD1 for D (6 bases). V shed 3 bases and J shed 0 bases, with 12 bases lying between them. CDR3 length: 16 residues. Per germline, CDR1 LGHNA and CDR2 YNFKEQ.

The chain employs TRBV29-1 and TRBJ2-7; 10 bases match TRBD1. The length of the CDR3 is 12 residues. V gave up 7 bases and J gave up 7 bases; unmatched junction bases: 7. Looked up from germline, CDR1 is SQVTM and CDR2 is ANQGSEA. CDR3 bases: TGCAGCGGAGAGACAGGGGGCGGTGAGCAGTACTTC. It translates to CSGETGGGEQYF.

The gene calls are TRBV10-3 and TRBJ1-5; no definite D call. The V gene lost 7 bases and the J gene lost 3 bases, with 10 bases spanning the gap. Per germline, CDR1 ENHRY and CDR2 SYGVKD. The length of the CDR3 is 13 residues. The CDR3 loop reads CAINDGDNQPQHF. In DNA, the CDR3 is TGTGCCATCAACGACGGAGACAATCAGCCCCAGCATTTT.

V usage is TRBV10-3 and J usage is TRBJ2-3; D is perhaps TRBD1 (6 bases). Trimming took off 6 bases at V and 1 base at J, with 14 bases between the two ends. The CDR3 runs to 15 residues. The germline V gene has CDR1 ENHRY and CDR2 SYGVKD. The CDR3 sequence is CAISPGEIGTDTQYF. CDR3 coding DNA: TGTGCCATCAGCCCAGGGGAGATCGGCACAGATACGCAGTATTTT.

This chain connects TRBV7-9 to TRBJ1-1, with 7 positions matching TRBD1. The V gene end was trimmed by 7 bases and the J gene end by 0 bases; junction bases not matched to a gene: 5. Germline assignment: CDR1 SEHNR and CDR2 FQNEAQ (reference sequence). The CDR3 covers 14 residues. Here the CDR3 DNA reads TGTGCCAGCACCAGGACAGGCTTGAACACTGAAGCTTTCTTT. This translates into CASTRTGLNTEAFF.

The CDR3 DNA follows: TGTGCCAGCAGTTACTCCGGGACAGGCCTCCGCAATGAGCAGTTCTTC. Protein: CASSYSGTGLRNEQFF. The J gene is TRBJ2-1, the V gene TRBV6-6, with 8 bases aligning to TRBD1. Germline CDR1 MNHNY, CDR2 SVGAGI (reference sequence). The CDR3 covers 16 residues. V was pared by 0 bases and J by 6 bases, with 7 bases of the junction left unmatched.

This chain joins TRBV7-3 and TRBJ2-7; D may be TRBD2 (5 bases). V was pared by 1 base and J by 2 bases, with 12 bases between. CDR1 is SGHTA, CDR2 FQGTGA, per germline. The CDR3 loop spans 15 amino acids. CDR3 in DNA: TGTGCCAGCAGCTTAAGTCCAGCGACTACCTACGAGCAGTACTTC. Its translation: CASSLSPATTYEQYF.

The gene calls are TRBV7-9 and TRBJ1-2, with D maybe TRBD1 (6 bases). The CDR3 consists of 13 residues. The V gene lost 4 bases and the J gene lost 8 bases, with 14 bases spanning the gap. Germline values: CDR1 SEHNR, CDR2 FQNEAQ (reference sequence). The chain's CDR3 is CASSSQGSGGYTF. The CDR3 region has the DNA TGTGCCAGCAGCTCACAGGGTTCGGGGGGCTACACCTTC.

This chain connects TRBV19 to TRBJ1-2; D remains unclear. From germline, CDR1 is LNHDA and CDR2 SQIVND (reference sequence). The CDR3 sequence is 11 residues long. The V and J ends lost 9 bases and 2 bases respectively, with 7 bases between them. CDR3 coding DNA: TGTGCCAGCGCAACAAACTATGGCTACACCTTC. This translates into CASATNYGYTF.

CDR3 nucleotides: TGCGCCAGCAGCTTGGCCAACCGGGACAGGGGGTCAGTTTATGGCTACACCTTC. It encodes CASSLANRDRGSVYGYTF. This chain connects TRBV5-1 to TRBJ1-2; TRBD1 matches at 11 bases. The length of the CDR3 is 18 residues. Germline V gene lookup returns CDR1 SGHRS and CDR2 YFSETQ. The trim removed 0 bases at V and 5 bases at J, leaving 12 bases unmatched.

The V call is TRBV27, the J call TRBJ2-1, with TRBD1 identical over 9 bases. The germline gives CDR1 MNHEY, CDR2 SMNVEV (reference sequence). CDR3 length: 15 residues. With 6 bases clipped from V and 2 bases from J, the junction kept 5 bases outside the gene matches. The CDR3 reads CASRLDRGTYNEQFF. The CDR3 DNA follows: TGTGCCAGCAGACTAGACAGGGGGACCTACAATGAGCAGTTCTTC.

CDR3 loop: CASSPRTGGFSGGYTF. DNA for the CDR3: TGTGCCAGCAGTCCCCGGACAGGGGGGTTCTCTGGTGGCTACACCTTC. The chain couples TRBV27 to TRBJ1-2, with 10 positions matching TRBD1. This CDR3 is built from 16 residues. V was clipped by 5 bases and J by 7 bases; unmatched bases: 13. The germline V gene encodes CDR1 MNHEY and CDR2 SMNVEV (reference sequence).

V is TRBV7-6 and J is TRBJ2-5, with 7 bases that match TRBD1. V lost 1 base, J lost 5 bases, and 7 bases stayed unmatched. This CDR3 is 15 amino acids long. The germline gives CDR1 SGHVS, CDR2 FNYEAQ. CDR3 in DNA: TGTGCCAGCAGCTTAGACCAGACAGGGCCGGAGACCCAGTACTTC. Protein product: CASSLDQTGPETQYF. Combining the CDR3 with reference TRBV7-6 and TRBJ2-5 gives the whole variable domain GAGVSQSPRYKVTKRGQDVALRCDPISGHVSLYWYRQALGQGPEFLTYFNYEAQQDKSGLPNDRFSAERPEGSISTLTIQRTEQRDSAMYRCASSLDQTGPETQYFGPGTRLLVL.

V and J are TRBV7-3 and TRBJ2-3; tentative D call: TRBD2 (6 bases). The germline V gene encodes CDR1 SGHTA and CDR2 FQGTGA. V lost 6 bases, J lost 1 base, and 11 bases lay in between. The CDR3 sequence is 14 residues long. The CDR3 DNA reads as TGTGCCAGCAGTATTGAGCGGGGCACAGATACGCAGTATTTT. Translation gives CASSIERGTDTQYF.